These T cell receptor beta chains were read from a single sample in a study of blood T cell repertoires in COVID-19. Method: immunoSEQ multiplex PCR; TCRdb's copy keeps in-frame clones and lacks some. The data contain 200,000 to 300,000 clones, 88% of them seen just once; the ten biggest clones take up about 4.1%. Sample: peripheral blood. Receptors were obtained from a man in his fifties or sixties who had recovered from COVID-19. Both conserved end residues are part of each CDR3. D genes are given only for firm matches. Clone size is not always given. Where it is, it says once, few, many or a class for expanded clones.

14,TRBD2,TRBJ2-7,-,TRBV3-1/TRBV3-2,CASSRTSGGYEQYF,TGTGCCAGCAGCAGGACTAGCGGGGGCTACGAGCAGTACTTC
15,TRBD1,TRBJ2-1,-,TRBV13,CASSLDRDRGRLAFF,TGTGCCAGCAGCCTCGACCGGGACAGGGGGCGCTTGGCGTTCTTC
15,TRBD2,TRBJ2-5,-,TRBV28,CASSRRGGGAETQYF,TGTGCCAGCAGTCGCCGGGGGGGCGGGGCCGAGACCCAGTACTTC
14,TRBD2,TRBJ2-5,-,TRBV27,CASSSRGGQETQYF,TGTGCCAGCAGTTCCCGGGGGGGGCAAGAGACCCAGTACTTC
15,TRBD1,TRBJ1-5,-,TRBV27,CASSLQGALGQPQHF,TGTGCCAGCAGTTTACAGGGGGCTCTAGGTCAGCCCCAGCATTTT
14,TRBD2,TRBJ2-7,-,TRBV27,CASSSSGGPYEQYF,TGTGCCAGCAGTTCTAGCGGGGGGCCGTACGAGCAGTACTTC
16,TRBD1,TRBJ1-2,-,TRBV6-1,CASSVGRGLLNYGYTF,TGTGCCAGCAGTGTCGGCAGGGGGCTTCTAAACTATGGCTACACCTTC
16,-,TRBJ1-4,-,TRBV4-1,CASSQGLGKGNEKLFF,TGCGCCAGCAGCCAAGGCTTGGGTAAGGGGAACGAAAAACTGTTTTTT
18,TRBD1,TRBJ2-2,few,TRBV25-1,CASSETSRTGMNTGELFF,TGTGCCAGCAGTGAAACCTCCCGGACAGGGATGAACACCGGGGAGCTGTTTTTT
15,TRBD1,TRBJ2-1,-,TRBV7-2,CASSSSGTEYNEQFF,TGTGCCAGCAGCTCCTCCGGGACAGAGTACAATGAGCAGTTCTTC
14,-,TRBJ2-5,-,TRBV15,CATSSRDVVETQYF,TGTGCCACCAGCAGCAGGGATGTGGTGGAGACCCAGTACTTC
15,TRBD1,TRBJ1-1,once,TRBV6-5,CASSRRTGLNTEAFF,TGTGCCAGCAGTAGGAGGACAGGCTTGAACACTGAAGCTTTCTTT
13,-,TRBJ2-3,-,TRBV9,CASSFSSRGTQYF,TGTGCCAGCAGCTTCTCTTCGCGGGGTACGCAGTATTTT
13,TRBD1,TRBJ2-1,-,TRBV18,CASHPDRDNEQFF,TGTGCCAGCCATCCGGACAGGGACAATGAGCAGTTCTTC
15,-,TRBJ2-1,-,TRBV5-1,CASSYRESSYNEQFF,TGCGCCAGCAGCTACAGGGAAAGCTCCTACAATGAGCAGTTCTTC
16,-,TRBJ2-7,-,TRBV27,CASSLGLTGVSYEQYF,TGTGCCAGCAGTTTGGGTCTTACAGGAGTCTCCTACGAGCAGTACTTC
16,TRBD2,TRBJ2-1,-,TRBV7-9,CASSSPSGGPGNEQFF,TGTGCCAGCAGCTCACCTAGCGGGGGGCCGGGAAATGAGCAGTTCTTC
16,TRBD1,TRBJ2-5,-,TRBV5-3,CARSLPTRTGAETQYF,TGTGCCAGAAGCCTGCCGACCCGGACAGGGGCAGAGACCCAGTACTTC
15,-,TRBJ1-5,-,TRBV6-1,CASSFGGQLNQPQHF,TGTGCCAGCAGTTTCGGCGGGCAGCTAAATCAGCCCCAGCATTTT
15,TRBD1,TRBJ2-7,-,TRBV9,CASSAGGHPSYEQYF,TGTGCCAGCAGCGCAGGGGGCCACCCCTCCTACGAGCAGTACTTC
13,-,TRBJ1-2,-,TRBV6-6,CASSEGRLSGYTF,TGTGCCAGCAGTGAGGGCCGGTTGTCTGGCTACACCTTC
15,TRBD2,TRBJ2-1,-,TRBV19,CASSIPSGGANEQFF,TGTGCCAGTAGTATACCTAGCGGGGGGGCTAATGAGCAGTTCTTC
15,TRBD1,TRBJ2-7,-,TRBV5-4,CASSLGGQGIGEQYF,TGTGCCAGCAGCTTGGGAGGACAGGGGATAGGCGAGCAGTACTTC
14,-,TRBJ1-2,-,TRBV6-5,CASSSGYGEYGYTF,TGTGCCAGCAGTTCTGGGTATGGGGAGTATGGCTACACCTTC
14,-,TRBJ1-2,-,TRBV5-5,CASSLSSGNYGYTF,TGTGCCAGCAGCTTGAGTTCCGGGAACTATGGCTACACCTTC
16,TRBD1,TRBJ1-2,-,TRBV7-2,CASSSRLGQGAEGYTF,TGTGCCAGCAGCTCACGGTTGGGACAGGGGGCCGAGGGCTACACCTTC
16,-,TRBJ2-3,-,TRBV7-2,CASRRQGGRSTDTQYF,TGTGCCAGCAGGCGCCAGGGCGGACGTAGCACAGATACGCAGTATTTT
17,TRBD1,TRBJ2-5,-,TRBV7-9,CASSSSPDRGGQETQYF,TGTGCCAGCAGCTCCAGCCCGGACAGGGGCGGGCAAGAGACCCAGTACTTC
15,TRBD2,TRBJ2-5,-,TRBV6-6,CASSSPTGGQETQYF,TGTGCCAGCAGTTCCCCGACGGGGGGCCAAGAGACCCAGTACTTC
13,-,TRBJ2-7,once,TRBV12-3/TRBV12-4,CASSLLETYEQYF,TGTGCCAGCAGTTTACTGGAGACCTACGAGCAGTACTTC
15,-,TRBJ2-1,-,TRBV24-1,CATSAWSFGYNEQFF,TGTGCCACCAGTGCCTGGTCTTTCGGGTACAATGAGCAGTTCTTC
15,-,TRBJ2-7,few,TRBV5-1,CASSPRESYSYEQYF,TGCGCCAGCAGCCCCCGGGAATCCTACTCCTACGAGCAGTACTTC
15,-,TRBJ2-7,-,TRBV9,CASSVTGLQPDEQYF,TGTGCCAGCAGCGTTACTGGACTTCAGCCGGACGAGCAGTACTTC
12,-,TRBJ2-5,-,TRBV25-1,CASSLSQETQYF,TGTGCCAGCAGTCTCAGTCAAGAGACCCAGTACTTC
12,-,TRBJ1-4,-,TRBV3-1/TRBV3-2,CASSLLNEELFF,TGTGCCAGCAGCTTATTGAATGAGGAACTGTTTTTT
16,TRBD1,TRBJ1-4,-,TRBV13,CASSARQGATNEKLFF,TGTGCCAGCAGCGCCCGACAGGGTGCAACTAATGAAAAACTGTTTTTT
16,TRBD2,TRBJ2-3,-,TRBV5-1,CASSSGGLAATDTQYF,TGCGCCAGCAGCTCCGGCGGCCTAGCGGCCACAGATACGCAGTATTTT
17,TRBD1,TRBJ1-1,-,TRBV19,CASSIRGKQGAPTEAFF,TGTGCCAGTAGTATAAGGGGGAAACAGGGGGCGCCCACTGAAGCTTTCTTT
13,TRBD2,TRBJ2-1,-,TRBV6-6,CASSPPGGNEQFF,TGTGCCAGCAGCCCGCCGGGGGGCAATGAGCAGTTCTTC
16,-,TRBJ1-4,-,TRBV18,CASSPRGGATNEKLFF,TGTGCCAGCTCACCCCGGGGGGGGGCTACTAATGAAAAACTGTTTTTT
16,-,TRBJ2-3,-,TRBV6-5,CASSYASTRSTDTQYF,TGTGCCAGCAGTTACGCCAGCACGAGGAGCACAGATACGCAGTATTTT
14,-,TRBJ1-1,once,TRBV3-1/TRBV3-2,CASSQDALNTEAFF,TGTGCCAGCAGCCAAGATGCGCTTAACACTGAAGCTTTCTTT
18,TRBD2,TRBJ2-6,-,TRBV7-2,CASSSYLAGGAGANVLTF,TGTGCCAGCAGCTCCTACCTAGCGGGGGGGGCTGGGGCCAACGTCCTGACTTTC
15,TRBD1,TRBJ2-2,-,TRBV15,CATSYDRANTGELFF,TGTGCCACCAGCTACGACAGGGCCAACACCGGGGAGCTGTTTTTT
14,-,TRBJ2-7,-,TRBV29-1,CSVEIWQKTYEQYF,TGCAGCGTTGAAATATGGCAGAAGACCTACGAGCAGTACTTC
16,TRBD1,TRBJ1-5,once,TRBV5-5,CASSLVGTGVDQPQHF,TGTGCCAGCAGCTTGGTTGGGACAGGGGTAGATCAGCCCCAGCATTTT
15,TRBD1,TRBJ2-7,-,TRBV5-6,CASSLRSTGVYEQYF,TGTGCCAGCAGCTTGCGGTCCACAGGGGTCTACGAGCAGTACTTC
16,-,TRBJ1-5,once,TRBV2,CASSEVSGAGNQPQHF,TGTGCCAGCAGTGAAGTGTCAGGGGCAGGCAATCAGCCCCAGCATTTT
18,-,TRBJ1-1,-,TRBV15,CATEMLQERANWNTEAFF,TGTGCCACCGAGATGCTTCAGGAGAGGGCCAATTGGAACACTGAAGCTTTCTTT
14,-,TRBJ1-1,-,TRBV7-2,CASSLLRGNTEAFF,TGTGCCAGCAGCCTCCTCCGGGGAAACACTGAAGCTTTCTTT
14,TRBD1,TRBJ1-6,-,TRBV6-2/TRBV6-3,CASSSGTVNSPLHF,TGTGCCAGCAGTTCTGGGACAGTTAATTCACCCCTCCACTTT
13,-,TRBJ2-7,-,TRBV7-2,CASSSFRSLEQYF,TGTGCCAGCAGCTCGTTCCGATCCCTAGAGCAGTACTTC